This T cell receptor beta chain came from a study of beta chain features in type 1 diabetes. Study-wide results and caveats: All four CD4+ subsets of Type 1 diabetes patients contained TCRB CDR3s that were moderately but significantly shorter. Compared to healthy donors, patients appeared to have naive, central memory and Treg TCRB repertoires that were more alike.

This clone was found a few times. Its antigen is unknown. Other DNA sequences of this sample code for an identical CDR3. Reverse transcription of all isolated RNA meant that expressed TCRB transcripts were sequenced. Sequencing used immunoSEQ multiplex PCR; TCRdb keeps in-frame clones, though not all of them. The profile shows 350,000 or so clones, around a fifth of them singletons. The CDR3 sequence is 11 residues long. Germline loops: CDR1 GTSNPN, CDR2 SVGIG (reference sequence). V was trimmed by 5 bases and J by 3 bases, leaving 8 bases between them. The chain has TRBV30 and TRBJ2-7; D possibly corresponds to TRBD2 (6 bases). This TCR derives from a woman between 18 and 29 years old in good health. What was sequenced was naive CD4+ T cells from blood. CDR3 loop: CAWGLSYEQYF. The DNA for the CDR3 is TGTGCCTGGGGACTAAGCTACGAGCAGTACTTC.